Listed below are T cell receptor beta chains from one sample, sequenced in a study of blood T cell repertoires in COVID-19. Assay: immunoSEQ multiplex PCR; the TCRdb copy retains only in-frame clones and omits some. The sample contains 350,000 to 400,000 clones, 87% of which appear only once. Sequenced: PBMCs or T cells enriched from blood (not recorded which). All receptors come from a woman aged 25 to 39 who had recovered from COVID-19. Each CDR3 is given with its conserved first and last residue. The order of the fields is clone size, V gene, CDR3 length, D gene, J gene, CDR3 protein, CDR3 DNA. The D gene is left open where the match is weak. For some rows the clone size is stated as once, few or many, or as a class when expanded; others skip it.

.	TRBV6-5	12	.	TRBJ2-1	CASSGQYNEQFF	TGTGCCAGCAGCGGACAGTACAATGAGCAGTTCTTC
.	TRBV6-5	14	.	TRBJ2-2	CASSYSSGTGELFF	TGTGCCAGCAGTTACTCGTCGGGGACCGGGGAGCTGTTTTTT
once	TRBV6-6	13	TRBD1	TRBJ1-1	CASSPIYRGLAFF	TGTGCCAGCAGTCCTATTTACAGGGGATTAGCTTTCTTT
.	TRBV7-9	15	TRBD2	TRBJ2-3	CASSLRAGGPDTQYF	TGTGCCAGCAGCTTAAGGGCGGGAGGGCCGGATACGCAGTATTTT
.	TRBV7-9	15	.	TRBJ1-2	CASSFGSGAYYGYTF	TGTGCCAGCAGCTTTGGGTCAGGGGCATACTATGGCTACACCTTC
.	TRBV5-4	13	TRBD2	TRBJ2-7	CASSPGGVYEQYF	TGTGCCAGCAGCCCGGGGGGTGTCTACGAGCAGTACTTC
.	TRBV9	15	.	TRBJ1-3	CASSAGASSGNTIYF	TGTGCCAGCAGCGCAGGGGCTAGCTCTGGAAACACCATATATTTT
.	TRBV9	15	.	TRBJ2-3	CASSPPTGPTDTQYF	TGTGCCAGCAGCCCCCCGACAGGCCCCACAGATACGCAGTATTTT
.	TRBV2	13	.	TRBJ1-5	CASRTGGNQPQHF	TGTGCCAGCAGAACAGGAGGCAATCAGCCCCAGCATTTT
.	TRBV6-5	13	.	TRBJ1-2	CASSYDRNYGYTF	TGTGCCAGCAGTTACGACAGGAACTATGGCTACACCTTC
.	TRBV4-1	14	.	TRBJ1-5	CASSQDPGNQPQHF	TGCGCCAGCAGCCAAGATCCGGGCAATCAGCCCCAGCATTTT
.	TRBV28	15	.	TRBJ1-1	CASSFTPVMNTEAFF	TGTGCCAGCAGTTTTACACCAGTCATGAACACTGAAGCTTTCTTT
.	TRBV9	15	TRBD1	TRBJ1-1	CASSLTGGAGTEAFF	TGTGCCAGCAGCTTAACAGGGGGCGCGGGCACTGAAGCTTTCTTT
.	TRBV24-1	15	TRBD1	TRBJ2-5	CATSDPHDRAETQYF	TGTGCCACCAGTGATCCCCATGACAGGGCAGAGACCCAGTACTTC
.	TRBV4-1	15	TRBD1	TRBJ1-1	CASSLSRTGSLQAFF	TGCGCCAGCAGCCTAAGCCGGACAGGTAGCCTCCAAGCTTTCTTT
.	TRBV19	16	.	TRBJ1-1	CASSVFITVSNTEAFF	TGTGCCAGTAGCGTATTCATTACAGTGTCGAACACTGAAGCTTTCTTT
.	TRBV15	13	.	TRBJ2-1	CATSQRAYNEQFF	TGTGCCACCAGCCAGAGGGCCTATAATGAGCAGTTCTTC
.	TRBV12-3/TRBV12-4	12	.	TRBJ1-3	CASGGTGNTIYF	TGTGCCAGCGGCGGGACTGGAAACACCATATATTTT
.	TRBV10-3	15	.	TRBJ2-1	CAISGAASDYNEQFF	TGTGCCATCAGTGGGGCGGCTAGCGACTACAATGAGCAGTTCTTC
.	TRBV29-1	13	.	TRBJ1-2	CSVRGGTLWGYTF	TGCAGCGTTAGGGGGGGCACCCTTTGGGGCTACACCTTC
.	TRBV29-1	11	.	TRBJ1-2	CSVDGSGGYTF	TGCAGCGTTGACGGCTCGGGGGGCTACACCTTC
once	TRBV7-9	16	.	TRBJ2-4	CASSQNRDEAKNIQYF	TGTGCCAGCAGCCAAAACAGGGACGAGGCCAAAAACATTCAGTACTTC
.	TRBV4-1	15	.	TRBJ2-5	CASSQDLVRQETQYF	TGCGCCAGCAGCCAAGATCTGGTGCGGCAAGAGACCCAGTACTTC
.	TRBV9	14	.	TRBJ2-1	CASSVGGASNEQFF	TGTGCCAGCAGCGTTGGCGGAGCCTCGAATGAGCAGTTCTTC
.	TRBV6-1	18	.	TRBJ1-2	CASSEDFFAGNLDYGYTF	TGTGCCAGCAGTGAAGACTTCTTCGCAGGGAATTTGGACTATGGCTACACCTTC
.	TRBV28	19	TRBD1	TRBJ1-5	CASSLSTLSGQGRNQPQHF	TGTGCCAGCAGTTTATCCACCCTATCGGGACAGGGGCGCAATCAGCCCCAGCATTTT
.	TRBV27	13	TRBD1	TRBJ1-1	CASSQQGSTEAFF	TGTGCCAGCAGTCAACAGGGGTCCACTGAAGCTTTCTTT